This T cell receptor beta chain was found in a study of T-cell reconstitution after alpha-beta-depleted transplantation in children (dated by TCRdb to 2016 to 2017). In the study overall: T-cell immune reconstitution after TCRalphabeta/CD19-depleted allogeneic hematopoietic cell transplantation in children was quantitatively tracked in the study by means of TCR repertoire profiling. The study at large found these results: In some patients, the high TCRbeta diversity seen at day 60 was put down to recipient T cells and intrathymic progenitors that had survived conditioning. Over the following months the frequencies of hyperexpanded clones went down, and after one year T-cell counts and TCRbeta diversity were mostly credited to newly produced T cells. About two months after transplant, the apparently early recovery of alphabetaT-cell counts reportedly depended on just several hundred clones that had expanded rapidly and came from non-depleted graft cells.

Regarding this clonotype: This receptor's antigen is unknown. One base away there is no much larger clone; base qualities are not given.

Libraries were prepared through PCR. Instrument on record: Illumina HiSeq 2500. TCR library preparation used molecular barcoding, with unique molecular identifiers applied to normalize quantification of the TCRbeta repertoire. TCRdb ran its own pipeline on the public reads, namely fastp trimming at Q25 and MiXCR clone calling, and kept in-frame beta chains. Rows with one shared CDR3 protein collapse into an entry with the most common genes and DNA. Across this sample there are fewer than 450,000 distinct CDR3 sequences, with roughly 17% seen only once. In total, the top ten clones hold roughly 40% of the sample. Taken with the paper, the label for treatment or condition translates to: allogeneic hematopoietic cell transplantation with graft depleted of TCRalphabeta T cells and CD19 B cells. Transplant recipients were children who received TCRalphabeta/CD19-depleted allogeneic hematopoietic cell grafts.

As encoded in the germline V gene, CDR1 is MDHEN while CDR2 is SYDVKM. V is pared back by 6 bases and J by 0 bases, with 6 bases lying between the germline termini. The CDR3 starts with the cysteine, ends with the phenylalanine, and has 14 residues. The entry retains the CDR3 DNA only, 42 bases that are in frame from base 1. The sequence derives from a male patient aged 2 to 10 who had a stem cell transplant for acute lymphoblastic leukemia, so the T cells may come from the graft donor. Material: PBMCs, mostly from graft donor cells, obtained 360 days after TCRalphabeta/CD19-depleted stem cell transplant. The rearrangement joined TRBV28 to TRBJ1-6; too little of a D gene remains to name it. DNA sequence: TGTGCCAGCAGACTTGGCTCCTATAATTCACCCCTCCACTTT. Translated, it reads CASRLGSYNSPLHF.